This T cell receptor (beta chain) was recovered during a study of blood T cells in healthy people across ages. The use of a sample-barcoded 5' primer and a J-beta primer mix characterized a second PCR of about 7 to 12 cycles. TCRdb re-called the 5' RACE reads with MiXCR, one entry per CDR3 protein. This sample carries about 560,000 distinct CDR3 sequences, about 28% of them seen once, and the ten largest clones take approximately 3.3%. Germline CDR1 reads MGHRA; CDR2 reads YSYEKL. The CDR3 is 16 residues long. The germline V and J ends were trimmed by 0 bases and 5 bases, with 17 bases remaining between them. A further study also used this sample, focusing on T cells of mothers and their children.

The V call is TRBV4-1, the J call TRBJ2-7; D is tentatively TRBD1 or TRBD2 (5 bases each). The sample was blood. The clonotype was recovered from a boy between 2 and 10 years old in good health. The CDR3 DNA is TGCGCCAGCAGCCAAGAGATGGTCGTGAGGGGTGACGAGCAGTACTTC. It yields the protein CASSQEMVVRGDEQYF.